A single sample gave rise to the 23 T cell receptor beta chains below, sequenced in a study of persistence of HIV-infected CD4 T cells. For these receptors, no antigen is known. Cells were stimulated with overlapping HIV-1 Gag 15-mer peptides. Sorted nonresponding memory CD4+ T cells were CD40L-negative, CD69-negative, CD45RO-high. This was the immunoSEQ version 4 assay in survey mode. TCRdb's table, derived via immunoSEQ multiplex PCR, lists solely in-frame clones and lacks some. The sample has about 64,000 clones, under 80% seen once. Sample: CD4+ T cells sorted from PBMCs after approximately 19-hour stimulation, taken from a patient who received antiretroviral therapy. The receptors were sampled from an adult man with HIV who was CMV-seropositive.

The chain links TRBV2 to TRBJ2-1; D gene ambiguous. V was pared by 5 bases and J by 5 bases, with 4 bases between. Germline values: CDR1 SNHLY, CDR2 FYNNEI. The CDR3 extends over 11 amino acids. CDR3 coding DNA: TGTGCCAGCAGTTCTGACAATGAGCAGTTCTTC. Translated, it gives CASSSDNEQFF.

This clone was picked up a small number of times. The rearrangement links TRBV19 to TRBJ2-2; D assignment may be TRBD1 or TRBD2 (7 bases each). This CDR3 is 15 amino acids long. CDR1 and CDR2 (germline): LNHDA, SQIVND (reference sequence). Trimming left V 5 bases short and J 5 bases short, with 15 bases between. The CDR3 bases are TGTGCCAGTAGTCGAGCGGGACAGATAACCGGGGAGCTGTTTTTT. Its protein is CASSRAGQITGELFF.

J is TRBJ1-5 and V is TRBV6-4; D ambiguous. Trimming took off 6 bases at V and 0 bases at J, with 6 bases between the two ends. This CDR3 spans 13 amino acids. Germline CDR1 and CDR2: MRHNA and SNTAGT. CDR3 nucleotide sequence: TGTGCCAGCAGCCGGGATAGCAATCAGCCCCAGCATTTT. Its protein product is CASSRDSNQPQHF.

The chain joins TRBV28 to TRBJ2-7; 8 bases agree with TRBD2. The V gene end was trimmed by 2 bases and the J gene end by 3 bases; junction bases not matched to a gene: 6. Germline CDR1 MDHEN, CDR2 SYDVKM. The CDR3 totals 15 residues. The CDR3 DNA reads TGTGCCAGCAGTTTAATGGCGGGGGGCGACTACGAGCAGTACTTC. Encoded protein: CASSLMAGGDYEQYF.

This chain uses TRBV5-1 with TRBJ2-3, with D tentatively TRBD1 (6 bases). The CDR3 totals 15 residues. The V end lost 4 bases, the J end lost 1 base, and 13 bases lay between the germline ends. Germline CDR1 is SGHRS and CDR2 is YFSETQ. The CDR3: CASSLQDSGTDTQYF. The CDR3 nucleotides read TGCGCCAGCAGCCTCCAGGACAGCGGCACAGATACGCAGTATTTT. Looking up the rest from reference TRBV5-1 and TRBJ2-3 gives the full variable domain: KAGVTQTPRYLIKTRGQQVTLSCSPISGHRSVSWYQQTPGQGLQFLFEYFSETQRNKGNFPGRFSGRQFSNSRSEMNVSTLELGDSALYLCASSLQDSGTDTQYFGPGTRLTVL.

This clone came up a few times. The V call is TRBV2, the J call TRBJ1-4, with TRBD1 matching over 7 bases. Germline assignment: CDR1 SNHLY and CDR2 FYNNEI. V was pared by 3 bases and J by 4 bases, with 8 bases of the junction left unmatched. CDR3 length: 16 amino acids. The CDR3 bases are TGTGCCAGCAGTGACTCAAGGGGGACAGTTAATGAAAAACTGTTTTTT. Protein: CASSDSRGTVNEKLFF.

This clone was recorded only once. The V gene is TRBV6-6, the J gene TRBJ1-3; maybe TRBD1 (6 bases). The CDR3 runs 16 residues. Per germline, CDR1 MNHNY and CDR2 SVGAGI (reference sequence). Trimming took off 5 bases at V and 0 bases at J, with 14 bases between the two ends. The CDR3 DNA follows: TGTGCCAGCAGTACTCAGGGGATCCCCTCTGGAAACACCATATATTTT. Translation: CASSTQGIPSGNTIYF.

The CDR3 bases are TGTGCCAGCAGTGTAGGGGCAGGGGGTTTCAATCAGCCCCAGCATTTT. Residues: CASSVGAGGFNQPQHF. J is TRBJ1-5 and V is TRBV6-1; 7 bases match TRBD1. The CDR3 covers 16 residues. Germline CDR1 MNHNS, CDR2 SASEGT. Unmatched junction bases numbered 9, after V lost 4 bases and J lost 3 bases.

The rearrangement links TRBV6-5 to TRBJ1-5, with a possible D match to TRBD1 (5 bases). This CDR3 has 14 amino acids. The germline gives CDR1 MNHEY, CDR2 SVGAGI. Between the trimmed V and J ends, which lost 8 bases and 5 bases, there was a span of 16 bases. CDR3 residues: CASSRQTADQPQHF. The CDR3 DNA reads as TGTGCCAGCTCAAGGCAGACAGCCGATCAGCCCCAGCATTTT.

This rearrangement joins TRBV20-1 to TRBJ2-7, with 9 bases lining up with TRBD2. CDR3 length: 13 residues. Per the germline V gene, CDR1 is DFQATT and CDR2 is SNEGSKA (reference sequence). Trimming at V came to 3 bases and at J to 5 bases, leaving 5 bases not matched to a gene. CDR3 residues: CSASPVAGDEQYF. In DNA, the CDR3 is TGCAGTGCTAGTCCGGTAGCGGGGGACGAGCAGTACTTC.

The chain carries TRBV5-1 and TRBJ1-5; 7 bases align to TRBD1. This CDR3 region has 15 residues. CDR1 and CDR2 from the germline V gene are SGHRS and YFSETQ. V shed 3 bases and J 5 bases; nucleotides not matched to a gene: 8. The CDR3 sequence: CASSWTGGKDQPQHF. The CDR3, as DNA: TGCGCCAGCAGCTGGACAGGAGGGAAGGATCAGCCCCAGCATTTT.

The rearrangement uses TRBV7-9 and TRBJ1-2; no clear D. The germline CDR1 and CDR2 sequences are SEHNR and FQNEAQ (reference sequence). The V and J ends lost 2 bases and 2 bases respectively, with 12 bases between them. This CDR3 contains 15 residues. The CDR3 reads CASSLFRQVNYGYTF. The CDR3 DNA follows: TGTGCCAGCAGCTTATTCCGGCAGGTCAACTATGGCTACACCTTC.

Only a few counts were recorded for this clone. V gene TRBV28 combines with J gene TRBJ2-1; D gene ambiguous. V shed 1 base and J shed 9 bases, with 7 bases lying between them. The CDR3 extends over 12 amino acids. Per germline, CDR1 MDHEN and CDR2 SYDVKM. CDR3 amino acids: CASSLLASEQFF. DNA for the CDR3: TGTGCCAGCAGTTTATTGGCAAGTGAGCAGTTCTTC.

The chain is built from TRBV20-1 and TRBJ2-3; 12 bases agree with TRBD1. With 3 bases clipped from V and 1 base from J, the junction kept 5 bases outside the gene matches. The CDR3 is made up of 16 amino acids. Germline values: CDR1 DFQATT, CDR2 SNEGSKA (reference sequence). CDR3 in amino acids: CSASGTGGGGTDTQYF. The CDR3 nucleotides read TGCAGTGCTAGTGGGACAGGGGGCGGCGGCACAGATACGCAGTATTTT.

The chain couples TRBV18 to TRBJ2-7; D might be TRBD1 or TRBD2, each matching 5 bases. The V and J ends lost 3 bases and 3 bases respectively, with 18 bases between them. This CDR3 has 16 amino acids. Germline CDR1 and CDR2: KGHSH and LQKENI. The CDR3 bases are TGTGCCAGCTCACCCCCGCGAGGGACCGCACACTACGAGCAGTACTTC. This translates into CASSPPRGTAHYEQYF.

The rearrangement links TRBV29-1 to TRBJ2-1; D is unclear. Trimming cost V 1 base and J 3 bases, with 13 bases left between them. CDR3 length: 15 amino acids. CDR1 is SQVTM, CDR2 ANQGSEA, per germline. This CDR3 reads CSVEGTSWVYNEQFF. DNA for the CDR3: TGCAGCGTTGAAGGGACCTCGTGGGTCTACAATGAGCAGTTCTTC.

This rearrangement joins TRBV10-3 to TRBJ2-7; D is unclear. The germline V gene has CDR1 ENHRY and CDR2 SYGVKD. CDR3 length: 11 residues. V lost 10 bases to trimming and J lost 4 bases, with 11 bases between them. The CDR3 loop is CATSPRYEQYF. The CDR3 coding sequence is TGTGCCACCTCTCCGAGGTACGAGCAGTACTTC.

V is TRBV2 and J is TRBJ2-1; D not certain. V lost 5 bases and J lost 5, with 10 bases in between. CDR3 length equals 13 residues. Germline V gives CDR1 SNHLY, CDR2 FYNNEI. Here the CDR3 DNA reads TGTGCCAGCAGTCGCCAGGAAAACAATGAGCAGTTCTTC. As protein: CASSRQENNEQFF.

The rearrangement uses TRBV7-9 and TRBJ2-1, with D maybe TRBD1 (6 bases). This CDR3 has 15 amino acids. The germline V gene has CDR1 SEHNR and CDR2 FQNEAQ (reference sequence). Deletions cut 4 bases from V and 0 bases from J, with 10 bases between. This chain's CDR3 is CASSSVRGSYNEQFF. In nucleotides, the CDR3 is TGTGCCAGCAGCTCCGTCAGGGGCTCCTACAATGAGCAGTTCTTC.

The genes are TRBV19 and TRBJ1-5; possible D gene TRBD1, 6 bases. Germline V lookup: CDR1 LNHDA, CDR2 SQIVND (reference sequence). Between the trimmed V and J ends, which lost 5 bases and 2 bases, there was a span of 19 bases. The CDR3 totals 17 residues. CDR3 nucleotide sequence: TGTGCCAGTAGTTTCTCCTCAGGGCAGGGGCGCAATCAGCCCCAGCATTTT. It yields the protein CASSFSSGQGRNQPQHF.

V and J are TRBV6-2 or TRBV6-3 and TRBJ2-5; 13 nucleotides align to TRBD2. The CDR3 extends over 16 amino acids. The germline V gene encodes CDR1 MNHEY and CDR2 SVGEGT. V lost 2 bases to trimming and J lost 5 bases; unmatched junction nucleotides: 5. CDR3 sequence reads: CASSYEETSGGETQYF. CDR3 nucleotides: TGTGCCAGCAGTTACGAGGAGACTAGCGGGGGGGAGACCCAGTACTTC.

This clone appeared a single time. V and J are TRBV24-1 and TRBJ1-2, with TRBD1 identical over 8 bases. Germline assignment: CDR1 KGHDR and CDR2 SFDVKD. V trimming: 3 bases; J trimming: 5 bases; junction bases outside the gene matches: 4. The CDR3 loop spans 14 amino acids. This CDR3 is CATSDNGQGYGYTF. CDR3 sequence (DNA): TGTGCCACCAGTGATAATGGACAGGGATATGGCTACACCTTC.

The chain joins TRBV10-2 to TRBJ2-2, with TRBD2 matching over 12 bases. Germline trimming cut 4 bases from V and 15 bases from J; bases unmatched to any gene: 12. From germline, CDR1 is WSHSY and CDR2 SAAADI. The CDR3 length is 15 residues. This CDR3 reads CASSATLAGGPVMFF. The DNA of the CDR3 is TGCGCCAGCAGTGCTACGCTAGCGGGGGGGCCCGTGATGTTTTTT.